These 27 T cell receptor beta chains originate from one sample sequenced in a study of cytomegalovirus exposure and HLA in healthy donors. PCR employed 60 Vbeta and 13 Jbeta primers. Measured with immunoSEQ multiplex PCR; TCRdb has only the in-frame clones, and not every one. This table holds about 160,000 clones. Sequences were obtained from PBMCs. The source of these receptors is a man aged 30 to 45 in good health and CMV-seronegative.

V usage is TRBV5-1 and J usage is TRBJ2-7, with 12 bases that match TRBD2. Germline assignment: CDR1 SGHRS and CDR2 YFSETQ. This CDR3 is 14 amino acids long. V lost 4 bases to trimming and J lost 4 bases; unmatched junction nucleotides: 3. CDR3 loop: CASSPGTSGYEQYF. Written as DNA, the CDR3 is TGCGCCAGCAGCCCCGGGACTAGCGGGTACGAGCAGTACTTC.

The chain is built from TRBV11-1 and TRBJ2-1, with a weak D call TRBD2 (6 bases). The CDR3 loop spans 15 amino acids. From germline, CDR1 is SGHAT and CDR2 FQDESV (reference sequence). V was clipped by 0 bases and J by 7 bases, with 13 bases between them. CDR3 sequence reads: CASSLASIGTNEQFF. Here the CDR3 DNA reads TGTGCCAGCAGCTTAGCGTCAATTGGGACTAATGAGCAGTTCTTC.

The chain joins TRBV18 to TRBJ1-5; D is undetermined. This CDR3 is 14 amino acids long. Between the trimmed V and J ends, which lost 4 bases and 6 bases, there was a span of 13 bases. The germline V gene has CDR1 KGHSH and CDR2 LQKENI. The CDR3: CASSRGGQLQPQHF. The CDR3 DNA reads TGTGCCAGCTCACGGGGAGGGCAGCTTCAGCCCCAGCATTTT.

CDR3 nucleotides: TGTGCCAGCGCGACTAGCGGGAGCCCAGATACGCAGTATTTT. This translates into CASATSGSPDTQYF. The J gene is TRBJ2-3, the V gene TRBV9, with 12 bases aligning to TRBD2. The CDR3 has 14 residues. Germline CDR1 is SGDLS and CDR2 is YYNGEE. The V and J ends lost 7 bases and 4 bases, in that order; junction bases with no gene match: 4.

V usage is TRBV20-1 and J usage is TRBJ2-5, with D maybe TRBD2 (6 bases). Trimming shortened V by 5 bases and J by 9 bases, and 13 bases separated the two germline ends. Germline CDR1 reads DFQATT; CDR2 reads SNEGSKA (reference sequence). CDR3 size: 11 residues. For the CDR3, the DNA is TGCAGTGCTCGTAGCCCGGGGGCCCAGTACTTC. Its translation: CSARSPGAQYF.

The rearrangement joins TRBV19 to TRBJ1-2, with D tentatively TRBD1 (5 bases). V was shortened by 4 bases and J by 4 bases, with 13 bases between the two germline ends. This CDR3 comprises 14 residues. Germline CDR1 reads LNHDA; CDR2 reads SQIVND (reference sequence). The DNA for the CDR3 is TGTGCCAGTAGTAACGGCGGAGGGGTCTATGGCTACACCTTC. As protein: CASSNGGGVYGYTF.

CDR3 nucleotide sequence: TGTGCCAGCTCGCCGGGTAGCGGGAGGGTCTACGAGCAGTACTTC. The encoded protein is CASSPGSGRVYEQYF. The gene calls are TRBV18 and TRBJ2-7; 11 bases are a match to TRBD2. The germline CDR1 and CDR2 sequences are KGHSH and LQKENI. The CDR3 loop spans 15 amino acids. Germline trimming cut 6 bases from V and 3 bases from J; bases unmatched to any gene: 7.

The gene calls are TRBV29-1 and TRBJ2-5; tentatively, D is TRBD2 (5 bases). TRBJ2-7 matches the DNA end more closely, so the J call is doubtful. The CDR3 is 12 residues long. The germline V gene encodes CDR1 SQVTM and CDR2 ANQGSEA. This CDR3 is CSVENGDYEQYF. For the CDR3, the DNA is TGCAGCGTTGAAAACGGGGACTACGAGCAGTACTTC.

As to this clone: The CDR3 carries no conserved terminal phenylalanine or tryptophan, so it likely arises from a read error. V is TRBV9 and J is TRBJ1-2; D remains unclear. This CDR3 spans 18 amino acids. Trimming left V 4 bases short and J 1 base short, with 23 bases between. Germline assignment: CDR1 SGDLS and CDR2 YYNGEE. This CDR3 is CASSSAESSGVDNYGYTL. CDR3 nucleotide sequence: TGTGCCAGCAGCTCTGCGGAATCAAGCGGGGTCGATAACTATGGCTACACCCTC.

The chain has TRBV5-1 and TRBJ2-7; TRBD1 is a possible D gene (6 bases). V was cut by 2 bases and J by 5 bases, with 14 bases left in between. The germline V gene has CDR1 SGHRS and CDR2 YFSETQ. This CDR3 is 14 amino acids long. CDR3 DNA sequence: TGCGCCAGCAGCTTTGGGGGCGCCCCTGACGAGCAGTACTTC. It translates to CASSFGGAPDEQYF.

The chain has TRBV5-1 and TRBJ2-7; D possibly corresponds to TRBD2 (6 bases). Germline V gives CDR1 SGHRS, CDR2 YFSETQ. Trimming removed 2 bases at V and 0 bases at J, with 12 bases between. This CDR3 is built from 15 residues. Written as DNA, the CDR3 is TGCGCCAGCAGCTTTGAGGGACTTAGCTCCTACGAGCAGTACTTC. It is translated as CASSFEGLSSYEQYF.

V is TRBV10-1 and J is TRBJ2-2, with TRBD1 matching over 7 bases. Germline CDR1 is WNHNN and CDR2 is SYGVQD (reference sequence). With V trimmed by 11 bases and J by 6 bases, 9 bases remained unmatched. This CDR3 has 13 amino acids. The CDR3 DNA reads as TGCGCCTGTCGACAGGGCGCAGCCGGGGAGCTGTTTTTT. Translation: CACRQGAAGELFF.

V is TRBV28 and J is TRBJ1-2; possible D gene TRBD1, 5 bases. The germline V and J ends were trimmed by 8 bases and 6 bases, with 28 bases remaining between them. Germline loops: CDR1 MDHEN, CDR2 SYDVKM. This CDR3 comprises 17 residues. In nucleotides, the CDR3 is TGTGCCAGCTATGAAGCGCGTGGAACAGGCCTCGGCGATGGCTACACCTTC. Amino acid sequence: CASYEARGTGLGDGYTF.

V usage is TRBV7-2 and J usage is TRBJ2-7; TRBD2 is a possible D gene (6 bases). Germline V gene sequence: CDR1 SGHTA, CDR2 FQGNSA. The ends were cut back, 3 bases at V and 5 bases at J, with 11 bases in the middle. CDR3 length: 13 amino acids. The CDR3 loop reads CASSFTSLHEQYF. DNA of the CDR3: TGTGCCAGCAGCTTCACTAGCCTTCACGAGCAGTACTTC.

The J gene is TRBJ1-3, the V gene TRBV28; D remains ambiguous. V shed 1 base and J shed 0 bases, with 10 bases lying between them. The CDR3 loop spans 16 amino acids. Germline V CDR1 and CDR2: MDHEN, SYDVKM. CDR3 protein: CASSLFAGSSGNTIYF. The CDR3 DNA reads TGTGCCAGCAGTTTATTCGCAGGAAGCTCTGGAAACACCATATATTTT.

This sequence joins TRBV27 and TRBJ1-5, with D tentatively TRBD1 (6 bases). There are 14 residues in the CDR3. Germline lookup yields CDR1 MNHEY and CDR2 SMNVEV (reference sequence). V was shortened by 6 bases and J by 4 bases, with 13 bases between the two germline ends. In DNA, the CDR3 is TGTGCCAGCAGAAGGGGGGGGTTAAATCAGCCCCAGCATTTT. Protein product: CASRRGGLNQPQHF.

This chain uses TRBV5-6 with TRBJ2-1, with D tentatively TRBD2 (6 bases). Deletions cut 6 bases from V and 1 base from J, with 17 bases between. Germline CDR1 is SGHDT and CDR2 is YYEEEE. The CDR3 contains 16 residues. The CDR3 coding sequence is TGTGCCAGCACCCCCGGTGCGGGAAGTTCCTACAATGAGCAGTTCTTC. Translation: CASTPGAGSSYNEQFF.

V usage is TRBV5-1 and J usage is TRBJ1-1; possibly TRBD1 for D (6 bases). Between the trimmed V and J ends, which lost 0 bases and 2 bases, there was a span of 29 bases. The CDR3 runs to 21 residues. CDR1 is SGHRS and CDR2 is YFSETQ in the germline V gene. The CDR3 protein is CASSLARPRTYRMTGNTEAFF. CDR3 sequence (DNA): TGCGCCAGCAGCTTGGCCCGCCCTAGAACCTACCGGATGACAGGAAACACTGAAGCTTTCTTT.

This sequence joins TRBV4-2 and TRBJ2-5; 7 nucleotides line up with TRBD1. The J call is uncertain, as TRBJ2-7 better fits the DNA end. This CDR3 has 16 amino acids. Per the germline V gene, CDR1 is LGHNA and CDR2 is YNFKEQ. The CDR3 reads CASSQDQQGRSYEQYF. The CDR3 bases are TGTGCCAGCAGCCAAGATCAACAGGGGCGGTCCTACGAGCAGTACTTC.

The chain uses TRBV25-1 and TRBJ2-7; perhaps TRBD1 as D (6 bases). Germline CDR1 and CDR2: MGHDK and SYGVNS. V gave up 6 bases and J gave up 0 bases, with 12 bases separating them. The CDR3 is 14 amino acids. CDR3 nucleotide sequence: TGTGCCAGCAGCTCGGACAGATCCTCCTACGAGCAGTACTTC. Translation gives CASSSDRSSYEQYF.

The chain is built from TRBV5-4 and TRBJ2-1; the D is unclear. Between the trimmed V and J ends, which lost 4 bases and 0 bases, there was a span of 11 bases. This CDR3 contains 15 residues. Germline CDR1 reads SGHNT; CDR2 reads YYREEE (reference sequence). This chain's CDR3 is CASSPSFSSYNEQFF. CDR3 bases: TGTGCCAGCAGCCCCAGTTTCAGCTCCTACAATGAGCAGTTCTTC.

The rearrangement uses TRBV28 and TRBJ2-3, with TRBD2 as a possible D gene (5 bases). CDR1 is MDHEN and CDR2 is SYDVKM in the germline V gene. This CDR3 is 14 amino acids long. Trimming pared 8 bases from V and 1 base from J, leaving 13 bases between. CDR3: CASRLQAGTDTQYF. CDR3 nucleotides: TGTGCCAGCCGCCTTCAAGCGGGCACAGATACGCAGTATTTT.

The chain carries TRBV6-5 and TRBJ1-1; D is perhaps TRBD1 (5 bases). V lost 2 bases, J lost 4 bases, and 8 bases lay in between. This CDR3 region has 13 residues. Germline loops: CDR1 MNHEY, CDR2 SVGAGI. The CDR3 DNA is TGTGCCAGCAGTTACCCGGGGGTCACTGAAGCTTTCTTT. Translating it yields CASSYPGVTEAFF.

V usage is TRBV7-9 and J usage is TRBJ1-5; tentatively, D is TRBD1 (6 bases). The CDR3 sequence is 19 residues long. Germline CDR1 and CDR2: SEHNR and FQNEAQ (reference sequence). V lost 0 bases and J lost 0, with 18 bases in between. The chain's CDR3 is CASSLAGGRGVYSNQPQHF. CDR3 nucleotide sequence: TGTGCCAGCAGCTTAGCGGGGGGCCGGGGGGTTTATAGCAATCAGCCCCAGCATTTT.

This chain connects TRBV20-1 to TRBJ2-1, with TRBD2 as a possible D gene (5 bases). CDR1 and CDR2 (germline): DFQATT, SNEGSKA (reference sequence). The CDR3 covers 11 residues. With 1 base removed from V and 11 bases from J, the gap between germline ends came to 9 bases. The CDR3 loop is CSARARGQQFF. CDR3 nucleotide sequence: TGCAGTGCTAGAGCCCGCGGGCAGCAGTTCTTC.

V and J are TRBV11-2 and TRBJ1-1, with D maybe TRBD1 (6 bases). The length of the CDR3 is 14 residues. Germline CDR1 is SGHAT and CDR2 is FQNNGV. The V end was cut by 0 bases, the J end by 5 bases, with 10 bases between. DNA of the CDR3: TGTGCCAGCAGCTTAGAAAGGGGGGGAACTGAAGCTTTCTTT. Amino acid sequence: CASSLERGGTEAFF.

The J gene is TRBJ2-5, the V gene TRBV12-5, with 10 positions matching TRBD1. The DNA matches TRBJ2-7 better at its end, which makes the J call doubtful. Germline CDR1 reads LGHNT; CDR2 reads FRNRAP. This CDR3 has 17 residues. The CDR3 is CASGSIPDRGQTYEQYF. For the CDR3, the DNA is TGTGCTAGTGGTTCCATCCCCGACAGGGGGCAGACCTACGAGCAGTACTTC.